These 4 T cell receptor beta chains were all obtained from the same sample, sequenced in a study of T cell repertoires in cytomegalovirus infection. Each CDR3 protein gets one entry after TCRdb re-called the reads with MiXCR. The table shows roughly 720,000 distinct CDR3 sequences, with 35% to 40% occurring only once. Sequencing was carried out using PBMCs. These receptors originate from a human donor in good health (CMV status not recorded). Some clones in this sample may be carry-over from other donors' samples.

This clonotype was picked up a small number of times. The chain has TRBV19 and TRBJ1-1; D gene ambiguous. CDR3 size: 15 residues. CDR1 and CDR2 from the germline V gene are LNHDA and SQIVND (reference sequence). V was pared by 3 bases and J by 0 bases, with 11 bases between. The CDR3 DNA reads TGTGCCAGTAGTATCGGGCAGTCTATGAACACTGAAGCTTTCTTT. It yields the protein CASSIGQSMNTEAFF. The full variable domain, rest sourced from reference TRBV19 and TRBJ1-1, is DGGITQSPKYLFRKEGQNVTLSCEQNLNHDAMYWYRQDPGQGLRLIYYSQIVNDFQKGDIAEGYSVSREKKESFPLTVTSAQKNPTAFYLCASSIGQSMNTEAFFGQGTRLTVV.

The J gene is TRBJ2-2, the V gene TRBV2, with D tentatively TRBD2 (5 bases). CDR3 length equals 15 residues. Germline CDR1 and CDR2: SNHLY and FYNNEI. With 5 bases removed from V and 3 bases from J, the gap between germline ends came to 13 bases. The CDR3 loop reads CASSSGPSHTGELFF. In DNA form, the CDR3 reads TGTGCCAGCAGTAGCGGCCCGAGTCACACCGGGGAGCTGTTTTTT.

With respect to this clonotype: A junction boundary mismatches the germline segment, possibly from a read error. The V call is TRBV18, the J call TRBJ2-2; 12 nucleotides align to TRBD2. Germline V CDR1 and CDR2: KGHSH, LQKENI. This CDR3 is built from 17 residues. Here the CDR3 DNA reads TGTGCCAGCTCGCCACTAGCGGGAGGACGGAACACCGGGGAGCTGTTTTTT. Translating gives CASSPLAGGRNTGELFF.

The V gene is TRBV20-1, the J gene TRBJ2-1; 8 nucleotides line up with TRBD1. J lost 5 bases, V lost 6 bases, and 12 bases had no gene match. This CDR3 region has 15 residues. Per germline, CDR1 DFQATT and CDR2 SNEGSKA (reference sequence). In DNA, the CDR3 is TGCAGTGCCCTTCGCGCCCAGGGGGCTGACAATGAGCAGTTCTTC. This gives the protein CSALRAQGADNEQFF.